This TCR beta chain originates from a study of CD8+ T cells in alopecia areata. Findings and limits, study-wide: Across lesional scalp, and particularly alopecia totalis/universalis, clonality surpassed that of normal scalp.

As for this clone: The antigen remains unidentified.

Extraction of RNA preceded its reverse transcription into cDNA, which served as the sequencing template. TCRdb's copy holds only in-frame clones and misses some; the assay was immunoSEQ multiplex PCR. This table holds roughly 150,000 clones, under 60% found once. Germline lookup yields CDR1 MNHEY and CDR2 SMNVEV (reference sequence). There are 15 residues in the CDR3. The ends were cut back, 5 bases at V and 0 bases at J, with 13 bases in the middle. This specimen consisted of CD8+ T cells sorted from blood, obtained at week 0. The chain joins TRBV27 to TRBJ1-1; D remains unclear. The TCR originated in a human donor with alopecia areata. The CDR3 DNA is TGTGCCAGCAGTCCCCCGCGGAGCCTGAACACTGAAGCTTTCTTT. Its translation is CASSPPRSLNTEAFF.